This entry concerns a single T cell receptor (beta chain). Its antigen remains unknown. This record belongs to a study of T cell responses to AZD1222 COVID-19 vaccine. General study points: It should be noted that donors were predominantly white British and more often female, and clonal diversity was possibly underestimated.

Clones were read by immunoSEQ multiplex PCR, and TCRdb kept only the in-frame ones, dropping some. In the table there are 75,000 to 100,000 clones, roughly nine tenths of which are singletons. The specimen comprised peripheral blood, sampled on day 0 of AZD1222 vaccination. This TCR was sampled from an adult in good health.

Here the CDR3 reads CASSENDNEQFF. Written as DNA, the CDR3 is TGTGCCAGCAGCGAAAACGACAATGAGCAGTTCTTC. The V call is TRBV9, the J call TRBJ2-1; D unclear. The germline gives CDR1 SGDLS, CDR2 YYNGEE. The V end lost 3 bases, the J end lost 5 bases, and 6 bases lay between the germline ends. The CDR3 has 12 residues.